This T cell receptor (beta chain) was recorded in a study of graft-versus-host responses after intestinal transplantation. Clones were read by immunoSEQ multiplex PCR, and TCRdb kept only the in-frame ones, dropping some. The sample holds more than 85,000 clones; about 94% are singletons and the top ten take 0.45% to 0.65%. Turning to this clone: Its matching antigen is unknown.

The CDR3 extends over 14 amino acids. Trimming cost V 0 bases and J 7 bases, with 13 bases left between them. The germline V gene has CDR1 SGDLS and CDR2 YYNGEE. The chain couples TRBV9 to TRBJ2-5; D gene unclear. The clonotype comes from a human donor who received an intestinal transplant. The sample consisted of unstimulated CD8+ T cells sorted from spleen or lymph node cells, taken before intestinal transplant. The DNA for the CDR3 is TGTGCCAGCAGCGTAGGGGGAAACCCAGGGACCCAGTACTTC. Translated: CASSVGGNPGTQYF. The complete variable domain, with remaining parts taken from reference TRBV9 and TRBJ2-5, reads DSGVTQTPKHLITATGQRVTLRCSPRSGDLSVYWYQQSLDQGLQFLIQYYNGEERAKGNILERFSAQQFPDLHSELNLSSLELGDSALYFCASSVGGNPGTQYFGPGTRLLVL.